Here is one T cell receptor beta chain with its context. What antigen it recognizes has not been identified. Base qualities are not recorded, but no much larger clone differs from it by a single base. The data belong to a study of brain T cells in children with intractable seizures (dated by TCRdb to the early 2020s). At the level of the whole study: A NanoString immunology panel was first used to screen resected brain tissue from more than 40 pediatric epilepsy surgery cases for immune gene transcripts. Among the roughly 12 selected surgery cases, pre-surgery blood was additionally sequenced for eight, leaving four cases with brain tissue only.

CDR1 and CDR2, looked up from the germline V gene, are MNHNS and SASEGT. The V end loses 1 base and the J end loses 0 bases, and a stretch of 8 bases separates them. From the cysteine up to the phenylalanine, the CDR3 has a length of 15 residues. Of all the DNA, just the CDR3 is kept, 45 bases in frame from base 1. The immunoSEQ assay was applied to genomic DNA to generate the TCR beta chain sequences. Regarding the original processing steps: CDR3 sequences that did not begin with the conserved framework cysteine at position 104 were removed manually. To get clonality, the normalized Shannon's Diversity Index was subtracted from one, giving values from 0 (maximal diversity) to 1 (oligoclonal). Chi-squared comparison-of-proportions tests assessed whether the same CDR3 differed in frequency between samples, such as brain versus blood. Public clonotypes were found by searching immuneACCESS, and the VDJdb browser was used to assess similarity to known antiviral clonotypes. TCRdb's version of the immuneACCESS table is confined to in-frame rearrangements and falls short of the full clone set. An unresolved V gene accounts for under half of the shortfall where checked; the remainder is of unknown origin. V, J and clone size are taken as reported in that table, and D and trimming were inferred from the DNA itself. Counted in this sample were approximately 23,000 clones; roughly 92% of them appeared once. Together, the top ten hold roughly 6.5% of the sample.

What the study reported, not specific to this receptor: Viral specificity was inferred only from CDR3 sequence similarity, and patients' HCMV serostatus was unknown. Because sequencing depth differed between pre- and post-surgery blood, the absence of clones from the pre-surgery sample may reflect undersampling.

According to the study, the label for this sample's time point signals: resected brain tissue, or blood drawn just prior to surgery. Surgery cases with the highest brain T cell transcript signatures were selected for TCR beta chain sequencing of brain tissue and, where available, blood. Patients had been treated with at least one anti-epileptic drug before surgery. The TCR-sequenced patients were children whose drug-resistant epilepsy was caused by tuberous sclerosis complex, focal cortical dysplasia, Rasmussen encephalitis or hemimegalencephaly. Blood samples were collected immediately before the epilepsy surgery. The Monarch genomic DNA purification kit was used to extract bulk genomic DNA from unsorted brain tissue and whole blood.

This TCR came from a boy between 10 and 17 years old with focal cortical dysplasia and intractable seizures. In this chain, TRBV6-1 is recombined with TRBJ2-3; the D gene is not confidently resolved. The source was peripheral blood, collected at surgery. This receptor has the CDR3 CASSEVGWSTDTQYF. In nucleotide form, the sequence is TGTGCCAGCAGTGAAGTCGGGTGGAGCACAGATACGCAGTATTTT.